The 15 T cell receptor beta chains listed next were all sequenced from one sample in a study of siplizumab effects on memory and regulatory T cells. Assay: immunoSEQ multiplex PCR; the TCRdb copy retains only in-frame clones and omits some. The data show tens of thousands of clones, 80% to 90% seen once. The sequenced sample was Tregs sorted from blood. The receptors were sampled from a human donor in good health.

The chain carries TRBV5-4 and TRBJ2-2, with a tentative D call TRBD2 (6 bases). Per germline, CDR1 SGHNT and CDR2 YYREEE (reference sequence). V lost 5 bases and J 1 base, leaving 12 bases between the germline ends. The CDR3 is 15 amino acids. The CDR3 sequence: CASREAGKNTGELFF. The CDR3 nucleotides read TGTGCCAGCAGGGAGGCGGGAAAGAACACCGGGGAGCTGTTTTTT.

The chain couples TRBV19 to TRBJ2-2; 9 bases line up with TRBD2. With 3 bases clipped from V and 6 bases from J, the junction kept 5 bases outside the gene matches. The CDR3 length is 15 residues. CDR1 is LNHDA, CDR2 SQIVND, per germline (reference sequence). The CDR3 here is CASSIPLAGSGELFF. For the CDR3, the DNA is TGTGCCAGTAGTATCCCCCTAGCGGGATCCGGGGAGCTGTTTTTT. The whole variable domain, filled in from reference TRBV19 and TRBJ2-2, reads DGGITQSPKYLFRKEGQNVTLSCEQNLNHDAMYWYRQDPGQGLRLIYYSQIVNDFQKGDIAEGYSVSREKKESFPLTVTSAQKNPTAFYLCASSIPLAGSGELFFGEGSRLTVL.

The rearrangement joins TRBV30 to TRBJ2-5, with D hard to call. The CDR3 runs to 11 residues. Germline-derived CDR1 and CDR2 are GTSNPN and SVGIG (reference sequence). V was cut by 3 bases and J by 2 bases, with 4 bases left in between. This chain's CDR3 is CAWREQETQYF. The DNA of the CDR3 is TGTGCCTGGAGAGAGCAAGAGACCCAGTACTTC.

CDR3 DNA sequence: TGCAGTGCTGTCAGGGGAGTTGCTTTCTTT. It is translated as CSAVRGVAFF. This rearrangement joins TRBV20-1 to TRBJ1-1, with D possibly being TRBD1 (6 bases). The CDR3 length is 10 residues. Trimming took off 5 bases at V and 11 bases at J, with 12 bases between the two ends. Per germline, CDR1 DFQATT and CDR2 SNEGSKA (reference sequence).

This chain links TRBV5-5 with TRBJ2-3; D is ambiguous. From germline, CDR1 is SGHKS and CDR2 YYEKEE (reference sequence). The V gene lost 2 bases and the J gene lost 2 bases, with 0 bases spanning the gap. This CDR3 spans 11 amino acids. The CDR3 region has the DNA TGTGCCAGCAGCTTCACAGATACGCAGTATTTT. It yields the protein CASSFTDTQYF.

This chain connects TRBV9 to TRBJ2-3, with 13 bases matching TRBD2. The CDR3 has 17 amino acids. Per germline, CDR1 SGDLS and CDR2 YYNGEE. With 0 bases clipped from V and 2 bases from J, the junction kept 3 bases outside the gene matches. The CDR3 DNA is TGTGCCAGCAGCGTAGGTGGGACTAGCGGGACCACAGATACGCAGTATTTT. Translation: CASSVGGTSGTTDTQYF.

V and J are TRBV28 and TRBJ1-5; D remains ambiguous. Germline V lookup: CDR1 MDHEN, CDR2 SYDVKM. The CDR3 spans 12 residues. Deletions cut 10 bases from V and 0 bases from J, with 7 bases between. The CDR3: CAISYSNQPQHF. In DNA form, the CDR3 reads TGTGCCATCTCTTATAGCAATCAGCCCCAGCATTTT.

The V and J genes are TRBV29-1 and TRBJ1-2; tentatively, D is TRBD1 (6 bases). The germline V gene encodes CDR1 SQVTM and CDR2 ANQGSEA. Trimming removed 7 bases from V and 8 bases from J, with 14 bases in between. The CDR3 loop spans 11 amino acids. CDR3 amino acids: CSGEGQGGYTF. CDR3 nucleotide sequence: TGCAGCGGCGAAGGGCAGGGGGGCTACACCTTC.

The chain uses TRBV11-3 and TRBJ2-3, with 8 bases matching TRBD1. The germline V gene has CDR1 SGHNT and CDR2 YENEEA. This CDR3 has 15 amino acids. With 5 bases clipped from V and 0 bases from J, the junction kept 4 bases outside the gene matches. CDR3 DNA sequence: TGTGCCAGCAGCGCACGGACAGGGAGCACAGATACGCAGTATTTT. Protein sequence: CASSARTGSTDTQYF.

The V gene is TRBV6-1, the J gene TRBJ1-6, with TRBD1 identical over 8 bases. Germline trimming cut 4 bases from V and 7 bases from J; bases unmatched to any gene: 0. The CDR3 covers 13 residues. Germline V gives CDR1 MNHNS, CDR2 SASEGT. CDR3: CASSGTGNSPLHF. CDR3 bases: TGTGCCAGCAGTGGGACAGGGAATTCACCCCTCCACTTT.

The CDR3 bases are TGTGCCAGCAGGGACGTAAAAGAGACCCAGTACTTC. Amino acids: CASRDVKETQYF. The chain has TRBV2 and TRBJ2-5; no clear D gene. The germline V gene has CDR1 SNHLY and CDR2 FYNNEI. The CDR3 consists of 12 residues. V lost 6 bases to trimming and J lost 3 bases, with 8 bases between them. The whole variable domain, filled in from reference TRBV2 and TRBJ2-5, reads EPEVTQTPSHQVTQMGQEVILRCVPISNHLYFYWYRQILGQKVEFLVSFYNNEISEKSEIFDDQFSVERPDGSNFTLKIRSTKLEDSAMYFCASRDVKETQYFGPGTRLLVL.

The CDR3 loop is CSVEGNSGVGYTF. CDR3 bases: TGCAGCGTTGAAGGGAACTCCGGGGTTGGCTACACCTTC. The V call is TRBV29-1, the J call TRBJ1-2; D unclear. V lost 1 base to trimming and J lost 7 bases, with 13 bases between them. This CDR3 comprises 13 residues. Per germline, CDR1 SQVTM and CDR2 ANQGSEA.

The rearrangement uses TRBV6-5 and TRBJ2-7; possibly TRBD1 for D (5 bases). The CDR3 spans 15 residues. V lost 2 bases and J 2 bases, leaving 13 bases between the germline ends. Germline loops: CDR1 MNHEY, CDR2 SVGAGI. CDR3 coding DNA: TGTGCCAGCAGTTACCGTAGACAGCCCGCCTACGAGCAGTACTTC. Translating gives CASSYRRQPAYEQYF.

V is TRBV19 and J is TRBJ2-7; D is undetermined. V gave up 5 bases and J gave up 2 bases, with 4 bases separating them. Germline CDR1 reads LNHDA; CDR2 reads SQIVND (reference sequence). This CDR3 region has 11 residues. The CDR3 loop is CASSSAYEQYF. CDR3 bases: TGTGCCAGTAGTTCCGCCTACGAGCAGTACTTC.

In this sample, this clone turned up a few times. This chain joins TRBV28 and TRBJ1-5; 11 bases are shared with TRBD1. The V gene end was trimmed by 6 bases and the J gene end by 3 bases; junction bases not matched to a gene: 10. Germline CDR1 reads MDHEN; CDR2 reads SYDVKM. The CDR3 covers 17 residues. CDR3 residues: CASRLKDRGRVNQPQHF. CDR3 nucleotide sequence: TGTGCCAGCAGACTAAAGGACAGGGGGCGCGTCAATCAGCCCCAGCATTTT. Drawing the rest from reference TRBV28 and TRBJ1-5, the complete variable domain is DVKVTQSSRYLVKRTGEKVFLECVQDMDHENMFWYRQDPGLGLRLIYFSYDVKMKEKGDIPEGYSVSREKKERFSLILESASTNQTSMYLCASRLKDRGRVNQPQHFGDGTRLSIL.